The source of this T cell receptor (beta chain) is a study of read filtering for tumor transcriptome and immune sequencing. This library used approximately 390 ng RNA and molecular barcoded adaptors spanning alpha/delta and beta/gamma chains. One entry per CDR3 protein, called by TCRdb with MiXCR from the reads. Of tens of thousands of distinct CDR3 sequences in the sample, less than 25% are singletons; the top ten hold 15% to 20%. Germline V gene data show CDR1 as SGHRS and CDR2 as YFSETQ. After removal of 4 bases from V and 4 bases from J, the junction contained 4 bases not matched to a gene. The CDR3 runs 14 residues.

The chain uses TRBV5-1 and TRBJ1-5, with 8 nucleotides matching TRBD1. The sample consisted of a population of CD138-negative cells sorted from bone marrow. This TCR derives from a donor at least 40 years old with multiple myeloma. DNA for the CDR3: TGCGCCAGCAGCACCGGGGACAGGAATCAGCCCCAGCATTTT. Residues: CASSTGDRNQPQHF. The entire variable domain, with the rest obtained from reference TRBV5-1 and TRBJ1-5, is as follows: KAGVTQTPRYLIKTRGQQVTLSCSPISGHRSVSWYQQTPGQGLQFLFEYFSETQRNKGNFPGRFSGRQFSNSRSEMNVSTLELGDSALYLCASSTGDRNQPQHFGDGTRLSIL.